The 27 T cell receptor beta chains presented below share a single source sample, sequenced in a study of blood T cell repertoires in COVID-19. Assay: immunoSEQ multiplex PCR; the TCRdb copy retains only in-frame clones and omits some. This table has some 330,000 clones, more than 75% appearing once. Sequencing used PBMCs or T cells enriched from blood (not recorded which). The receptor set was obtained from a middle-aged man in a cohort exposed to, infected with or recovered from COVID-19 (not recorded which).

This chain connects TRBV2 to TRBJ2-3, with 7 bases that match TRBD2. The V segment lost 9 bases and the J segment 1 base; nucleotides outside the gene matches: 19. Germline V gene lookup returns CDR1 SNHLY and CDR2 FYNNEI. This CDR3 spans 18 amino acids. CDR3 loop: CARRAGLTLFRGTDTQYF. The CDR3 DNA follows: TGTGCCAGACGAGCGGGGCTAACGCTTTTCAGGGGCACAGATACGCAGTATTTT. Drawing the rest from reference TRBV2 and TRBJ2-3, the complete variable domain is EPEVTQTPSHQVTQMGQEVILRCVPISNHLYFYWYRQILGQKVEFLVSFYNNEISEKSEIFDDQFSVERPDGSNFTLKIRSTKLEDSAMYFCARRAGLTLFRGTDTQYFGPGTRLTVL.

V and J are TRBV5-1 and TRBJ1-2, with D possibly TRBD1 on 5 matching bases. CDR1 is SGHRS and CDR2 is YFSETQ in the germline V gene. The germline V and J ends were trimmed by 3 bases and 1 base, with 16 bases remaining between them. The CDR3 is 16 residues long. CDR3 amino acids: CASSWGDGLINYGYTF. CDR3 nucleotides: TGCGCCAGCAGCTGGGGGGATGGACTGATTAACTATGGCTACACCTTC.

The chain carries TRBV3-1 (or the pseudogene TRBV3-2) and TRBJ2-3; 9 nucleotides agree with TRBD1. V was clipped by 4 bases and J by 2 bases; unmatched bases: 1. Germline CDR1 is LGHDT and CDR2 is YNNKEL (reference sequence). This CDR3 comprises 14 residues. CDR3 in DNA: TGTGCCAGCAGCCGGACAGGGGTCACAGATACGCAGTATTTT. This gives the protein CASSRTGVTDTQYF.

This clone was detected only a few times. The rearrangement links TRBV30 to TRBJ2-6; perhaps TRBD1 as D (7 bases). This CDR3 region has 13 residues. The V gene lost 8 bases and the J gene lost 2 bases, with 10 bases spanning the gap. CDR1 and CDR2 (germline): GTSNPN, SVGIG (reference sequence). The CDR3 here is CAQGEAGANVLTF. The DNA for the CDR3 is TGTGCCCAGGGGGAGGCTGGGGCCAACGTCCTGACTTTC.

J is TRBJ2-7 and V is TRBV5-4; 8 nucleotides match TRBD1. The CDR3 totals 13 residues. Germline trimming cut 4 bases from V and 3 bases from J; bases unmatched to any gene: 3. Germline loops: CDR1 SGHNT, CDR2 YYREEE (reference sequence). The CDR3 nucleotides are TGTGCCAGCAGCGGAGACAGGGGCTACGAGCAGTACTTC. Its protein is CASSGDRGYEQYF.

The chain has TRBV30 and TRBJ1-1; the match to TRBD1 covers 8 bases. CDR1 GTSNPN and CDR2 SVGIG come from the germline V gene (reference sequence). The CDR3 length is 13 residues. With V trimmed by 4 bases and J by 3 bases, 4 bases remained unmatched. The CDR3 DNA sequence: TGTGCCTGGAAGGTGGACAGGGACACTGAAGCTTTCTTT. The encoded protein is CAWKVDRDTEAFF.

This clone occurred a few times. V gene TRBV5-1 combines with J gene TRBJ1-4, with 10 bases that match TRBD1. The CDR3 totals 14 residues. Germline V gives CDR1 SGHRS, CDR2 YFSETQ. J gave up 6 bases and V 4 bases, and 3 bases lay outside the gene matches. CDR3 region: CASSLGTGDEKLFF. For the CDR3, the DNA is TGCGCCAGCAGCCTAGGGACAGGGGATGAAAAACTGTTTTTT.

This chain links TRBV29-1 with TRBJ1-3, with 7 bases matching TRBD1. There are 13 residues in the CDR3. Unmatched junction bases numbered 3, after V lost 4 bases and J lost 3 bases. Germline loops: CDR1 SQVTM, CDR2 ANQGSEA. The CDR3 loop is CSVVTGYGNTIYF. CDR3 sequence (DNA): TGCAGCGTTGTGACAGGGTATGGAAACACCATATATTTT.

This sequence joins TRBV19 and TRBJ2-2, with a possible D match to TRBD2 (5 bases). Trimming shortened V by 7 bases and J by 0 bases, and 12 bases separated the two germline ends. This CDR3 is 15 amino acids long. CDR1 is LNHDA, CDR2 SQIVND, per germline (reference sequence). Here the CDR3 DNA reads TGTGCCAGTAAAACGGTCGGGACGAACACCGGGGAGCTGTTTTTT. The encoded protein is CASKTVGTNTGELFF.

The sample holds one count of this clone. The V call is TRBV30, the J call TRBJ2-1, with D tentatively TRBD2 (5 bases). Germline V gene data show CDR1 as GTSNPN and CDR2 as SVGIG (reference sequence). The CDR3 runs to 12 residues. Between the trimmed V and J ends, which lost 1 base and 8 bases, there was a span of 9 bases. CDR3 sequence (DNA): TGTGCCTGGAGTGGAACTAGAGATGAGCAGTTCTTC. This translates into CAWSGTRDEQFF.

The rearrangement joins TRBV5-1 to TRBJ1-3, with D unclear. In germline, CDR1 is SGHRS, CDR2 YFSETQ. The CDR3 has 14 residues. Trimming removed 4 bases from V and 0 bases from J, with 8 bases in between. CDR3 protein: CASSAPSSGNTIYF. For the CDR3, the DNA is TGCGCCAGCAGCGCGCCAAGCTCTGGAAACACCATATATTTT.

CDR3 bases: TGTGCCAGTAGTATAGGATCCGGGACAGGGATTCATGAGCAGTTCTTC. Translated, it gives CASSIGSGTGIHEQFF. The genes are TRBV19 and TRBJ2-1; 9 nucleotides agree with TRBD1. Germline lookup yields CDR1 LNHDA and CDR2 SQIVND (reference sequence). J lost 8 bases, V lost 1 base, and 9 bases had no gene match. The CDR3 sequence is 16 residues long.

The chain carries TRBV10-1 and TRBJ1-1, with TRBD1 as a possible D gene (6 bases). The CDR3 loop spans 13 amino acids. Per the germline V gene, CDR1 is WNHNN and CDR2 is SYGVQD (reference sequence). V was cut by 7 bases and J by 1 base, with 10 bases left in between. This CDR3 is CASNMDRNTEAFF. Here the CDR3 DNA reads TGCGCCAGCAATATGGACAGGAACACTGAAGCTTTCTTT.

This chain connects TRBV7-9 to TRBJ2-2, with TRBD1 matching 7 bases. V was pared by 5 bases and J by 5 bases, with 8 bases of the junction left unmatched. The germline V gene has CDR1 SEHNR and CDR2 FQNEAQ (reference sequence). The CDR3 runs to 15 residues. The CDR3 DNA follows: TGTGCCAGCAGCCCAAGACAGGGCTGGACCGGGGAGCTGTTTTTT. Translating gives CASSPRQGWTGELFF.

This rearrangement joins TRBV29-1 to TRBJ2-5; D remains ambiguous. This CDR3 has 11 amino acids. The germline V gene has CDR1 SQVTM and CDR2 ANQGSEA. Trimming took 2 bases from V and 3 from J, leaving 4 bases between them. CDR3 region: CSVEPEETQYF. Written as DNA, the CDR3 is TGCAGCGTTGAACCTGAAGAGACCCAGTACTTC.

The chain combines TRBV7-8 with TRBJ1-5, with 8 positions matching TRBD1. This CDR3 contains 14 residues. Germline V gives CDR1 SGHVS, CDR2 FQNEAQ. The V gene end was trimmed by 7 bases and the J gene end by 7 bases; junction bases not matched to a gene: 9. CDR3 DNA: TGTGCCAGCACCCTAGACAGGGGAGGCCAGCCCCAGCATTTT. Translation gives CASTLDRGGQPQHF.

The genes are TRBV6-5 and TRBJ2-3; D not certain. The CDR3 length is 13 residues. Between the trimmed V and J ends, which lost 7 bases and 1 base, there was a span of 9 bases. Per the germline V gene, CDR1 is MNHEY and CDR2 is SVGAGI. Here the CDR3 DNA reads TGTGCCAGCACCTTACCAGGCACAGATACGCAGTATTTT. Its translation is CASTLPGTDTQYF.

The chain couples TRBV5-5 to TRBJ1-4; possible D gene TRBD1, 6 bases. Between the trimmed V and J ends, which lost 4 bases and 7 bases, there was a span of 14 bases. There are 14 residues in the CDR3. Germline V gene sequence: CDR1 SGHKS, CDR2 YYEKEE (reference sequence). CDR3 in amino acids: CASSPGQGFEKLFF. DNA for the CDR3: TGTGCCAGCAGCCCCGGTCAGGGGTTTGAAAAACTGTTTTTT.

Note on this clone: One end of the junction fails to match germline, which may point to a read error. V is TRBV28 and J is TRBJ2-7; TRBD2 might be the D (8 bases). Looked up from germline, CDR1 is MDHEN and CDR2 is SYDVKM. This CDR3 region has 14 residues. The CDR3 nucleotides read TGTGCCAGCAGTCCGGGACAGATAAGCGGGGGCCGCGGCTTC. It specifies CASSPGQISGGRGF. Combining the CDR3 with reference TRBV28 and TRBJ2-7 gives the whole variable domain DVKVTQSSRYLVKRTGEKVFLECVQDMDHENMFWYRQDPGLGLRLIYFSYDVKMKEKGDIPEGYSVSREKKERFSLILESASTNQTSMYLCASSPGQISGGRGFGPGTRLTVT.

V and J are TRBV6-4 and TRBJ2-1; tentative D call: TRBD1 (6 bases). The CDR3 totals 13 residues. Trimming left V 4 bases short and J 5 bases short, with 9 bases between. Germline assignment: CDR1 MRHNA and CDR2 SNTAGT. The CDR3 loop is CASSADSNNEQFF. CDR3 in DNA: TGTGCCAGCAGTGCGGACAGCAACAATGAGCAGTTCTTC.

The V call is TRBV5-1, the J call TRBJ2-5, with a possible D match to TRBD2 (6 bases). Germline V lookup: CDR1 SGHRS, CDR2 YFSETQ. V was clipped by 7 bases and J by 0 bases, with 19 bases between them. This CDR3 is built from 16 residues. CDR3: CASEVGTGGYQETQYF. The CDR3 nucleotides read TGCGCCAGCGAGGTAGGAACTGGAGGGTACCAAGAGACCCAGTACTTC.

The chain employs TRBV28 and TRBJ1-2; 8 bases agree with TRBD1. Per the germline V gene, CDR1 is MDHEN and CDR2 is SYDVKM. With 4 bases clipped from V and 4 bases from J, the junction kept 11 bases outside the gene matches. This CDR3 is built from 16 residues. The CDR3 region is CASSSSTTGGVYGYTF. The CDR3 DNA follows: TGTGCCAGCAGTTCCTCTACTACAGGGGGGGTCTATGGCTACACCTTC.

This clone was seen ten or more times. This rearrangement joins TRBV4-1 to TRBJ1-5; TRBD1 aligns across 8 bases. Germline V gives CDR1 MGHRA, CDR2 YSYEKL. This CDR3 has 16 residues. The junction had 5 bases not matched to a gene; V was cut back by 3 bases and J by 1 base. CDR3 residues: CASSQGQVLSNQPQHF. CDR3 nucleotides: TGCGCCAGCAGCCAGGGACAGGTACTAAGCAATCAGCCCCAGCATTTT.

The chain joins TRBV2 to TRBJ2-2; D is ambiguous. The CDR3 length is 15 residues. Germline V gene data show CDR1 as SNHLY and CDR2 as FYNNEI. Between the trimmed V and J ends, which lost 5 bases and 4 bases, there was a span of 14 bases. CDR3 DNA: TGTGCCAGCAGTCAAACCCCGGTCGGCACCGGGGAGCTGTTTTTT. This encodes CASSQTPVGTGELFF.

The rearrangement links TRBV5-1 to TRBJ1-3; D remains unclear. The CDR3 contains 19 residues. Deletions cut 0 bases from V and 0 bases from J, with 19 bases between. CDR1 SGHRS and CDR2 YFSETQ come from the germline V gene. CDR3 residues: CASSLVGLHILSSGNTIYF. CDR3 DNA: TGCGCCAGCAGCTTGGTTGGACTCCACATCCTCAGCTCTGGAAACACCATATATTTT.

The rearrangement links TRBV27 to TRBJ2-3, with TRBD2 matching over 9 bases. V lost 3 bases to trimming and J lost 1 base; unmatched junction nucleotides: 5. This CDR3 region has 16 residues. Germline V gives CDR1 MNHEY, CDR2 SMNVEV (reference sequence). CDR3 region: CASSFGAGGGTDTQYF. Written as DNA, the CDR3 is TGTGCCAGCAGTTTCGGAGCGGGAGGAGGCACAGATACGCAGTATTTT.

V and J are TRBV2 and TRBJ1-5; 9 nucleotides match TRBD1. J was trimmed by 7 bases and V by 5 bases; bases with no gene match: 6. The V gene's germline CDR1 is SNHLY and CDR2 FYNNEI. CDR3 size: 14 residues. The CDR3 loop is CASSTGTGWQPQHF. The CDR3, as DNA: TGTGCCAGCAGTACCGGGACAGGGTGGCAGCCCCAGCATTTT.